Listed here are 5 T cell receptor beta chains from one sample, sequenced in a study of shared clonotypes between healthy human individuals. The assay was immunoSEQ multiplex PCR, and TCRdb's table has in-frame clones only and misses some. Altogether some 2 million clones are present, around 96% being singletons, with the ten largest covering roughly 1.2%. Naive CD8 isolation took CD45RO-negative cells positively selected for CCR7 and excluded terminally differentiated effector memory CD45RA+ cells. Sequenced sample: naive CD8+ T cells sorted from blood. The receptors were sampled from a man aged 18-30 years in good health.

As for this clone: Other DNA variants within this sample encode the same CDR3. The V and J genes are TRBV4-1 and TRBJ2-7; TRBD1 matches 8 bases. V was clipped by 1 base and J by 3 bases; unmatched bases: 5. The CDR3 totals 15 residues. Germline CDR1 reads MGHRA; CDR2 reads YSYEKL. CDR3 coding DNA: TGCGCCAGCAGCCAAGTAGGACAGGGTGACTACGAGCAGTACTTC. It specifies CASSQVGQGDYEQYF.

This chain joins TRBV7-6 and TRBJ1-5; D is undetermined. The CDR3 length is 15 residues. Trimming cost V 6 bases and J 3 bases, with 15 bases left between them. In germline, CDR1 is SGHVS, CDR2 FNYEAQ. The chain's CDR3 is CASSSLAAPNQPQHF. CDR3 sequence (DNA): TGTGCCAGCAGTTCACTGGCAGCCCCCAATCAGCCCCAGCATTTT.

This rearrangement joins TRBV6-6 to TRBJ2-1; D is uncertain. Germline V gene sequence: CDR1 MNHNY, CDR2 SVGAGI (reference sequence). V was pared by 2 bases and J by 5 bases, with 10 bases between. There are 14 residues in the CDR3. CDR3 sequence (DNA): TGTGCCAGCAGTTACGTTCAGGAGCACAATGAGCAGTTCTTC. This encodes CASSYVQEHNEQFF.

The V call is TRBV5-1, the J call TRBJ1-1; no clear D gene. This CDR3 has 14 amino acids. In germline, CDR1 is SGHRS, CDR2 YFSETQ. With 0 bases removed from V and 5 bases from J, the gap between germline ends came to 11 bases. CDR3 nucleotide sequence: TGCGCCAGCAGCTTGGATGAGGAAGGAACTGAAGCTTTCTTT. The encoded protein is CASSLDEEGTEAFF.

V gene TRBV5-1 combines with J gene TRBJ1-1; 7 bases line up with TRBD1. The CDR3 is 13 amino acids. The trim removed 0 bases at V and 6 bases at J, leaving 2 bases unmatched. CDR1 is SGHRS and CDR2 is YFSETQ in the germline V gene. CDR3 sequence reads: CASSLGTGSEAFF. The CDR3 nucleotides are TGCGCCAGCAGCTTGGGGACAGGCTCTGAAGCTTTCTTT.